This T cell receptor beta chain was sequenced for a study of blood T cell repertoires in COVID-19. The CDR3 consists of 15 residues. J gave up 1 base and V 10 bases, and 8 bases lay outside the gene matches. Germline V gene data show CDR1 as KGHDR and CDR2 as SFDVKD. Cohorts were based on clinical histories the participants reported. Recovered participants had two consecutive negative NP/OP PCR tests, healthcare professional clearance, or symptom resolution. Study processing details: Quantification of nucleated cells was approximated via reference gene primer amplification. The repertoire was sequenced with immunoSEQ multiplex PCR; TCRdb's copy has only in-frame clones and lacks some. Clonal size and the V and J genes are those of that table, whereas D and trimming came from the DNA. The table records 250,000 to 300,000 clones, roughly 89% of them present only once.

Sequenced input: PBMCs or T cells enriched from blood (not recorded which). The gene calls are TRBV24-1 and TRBJ1-5; TRBD1 aligns across 8 bases. The clonotype comes from a woman aged 55-75 years who had recovered from COVID-19. The CDR3 region is CATRSGQGSNQPQHF. CDR3 DNA: TGTGCCACTAGAAGCGGACAGGGAAGCAATCAGCCCCAGCATTTT.